These T cell receptor beta chains were read from a single sample in a study of T cells in Graves' hyperthyroidism and ophthalmopathy. TCRdb redid the calling of the multiplex PCR reads with MiXCR, one entry per CDR3 protein. The repertoire holds a few hundred thousand distinct CDR3 sequences, with 15% to 19% as singletons. Sequencing input: blood. These TCRs come from a woman aged 18-30 years with Graves' hyperthyroidism. CDR3s include the opening cysteine and the closing phenylalanine or tryptophan. Each record gives: J gene, CDR3 length, clone size, V gene, D gene, CDR3 protein, CDR3 DNA. D genes are given only for firm matches. The size of a clone is reported for some rows only, either as once, few or many, or as a class for expanded clones.

>TRBJ2-1|15|NA|TRBV6-1|TRBD2
CASTQGTSRFSEQFF
TGTGCCAGCACCCAAGGGACTAGCCGGTTTAGTGAGCAGTTCTTC
>TRBJ2-1|13|many|TRBV14|NA
CASSHHGSNEQFF
TGTGCCAGCAGCCACCACGGATCCAATGAGCAGTTCTTC
>TRBJ1-5|16|many|TRBV6-1|NA
CASSEAGLHFSQPQHF
TGTGCCAGCAGTGAAGCAGGTCTCCATTTTTCTCAGCCCCAGCATTTT
>TRBJ1-1|13|NA|TRBV2|NA
CASTPGTYTEAFF
TGTGCCAGCACCCCCGGGACGTACACTGAAGCTTTCTTT
>TRBJ2-3|13|NA|TRBV5-1|NA
CASSFTSPDTQYF
TGCGCCAGCAGCTTTACTAGCCCAGATACGCAGTATTTT
>TRBJ2-1|15|NA|TRBV5-1|NA
CASSLAADFYNEQSF
TGCGCCAGCAGCTTGGCGGCAGATTTCTACAATGAGCAGTCCTTC
>TRBJ1-6|15|NA|TRBV6-2/TRBV6-3|NA
CASSKVGRAASPLHF
TGTGCCAGCAGCAAGGTGGGCAGGGCGGCTTCACCCCTCCACTTT
>TRBJ1-3|17|many|TRBV6-1|NA
CASSPFETALSGNTIYF
TGTGCCAGCAGTCCTTTTGAGACCGCTCTCTCTGGAAACACCATATATTTT
>TRBJ2-1|13|few|TRBV20-1|NA
CSAYRVSGNEQFF
TGCAGTGCTTACCGGGTCTCAGGTAATGAGCAGTTCTTC
>TRBJ1-1|14|many|TRBV18|NA
CASSPGQPNTEAFF
TGTGCCAGCTCACCGGGACAACCGAACACTGAAGCTTTCTTT
>TRBJ1-2|15|many|TRBV12-3/TRBV12-4|TRBD1
CASSSSGQASYGYTF
TGTGCCAGCAGTTCCTCTGGACAGGCATCCTATGGCTACACCTTC
>TRBJ1-6|15|many|TRBV2|NA
CASSGPRTTYSPLHF
TGTGCCAGCAGTGGCCCCCGAACAACTTATTCACCCCTCCACTTT
>TRBJ2-7|13|NA|TRBV3-1|NA
CASSLGTSLEQYF
TGTGCCAGCAGCCTAGGGACCAGCCTGGAGCAGTACTTC
>TRBJ1-5|16|few|TRBV6-6|NA
CASSYLKGGYNQPQHF
TGTGCCAGCAGTTACTTGAAGGGGGGTTACAATCAGCCCCAGCATTTT
>TRBJ2-1|15|many|TRBV11-2|TRBD1
CASSLDRGLGDEQFF
TGTGCCAGCAGCTTAGACAGGGGGCTCGGCGATGAGCAGTTCTTC
>TRBJ2-3|15|many|TRBV5-1|TRBD2
CASSSGGTSTDTQYF
TGCGCCAGCAGCTCGGGGGGGACCAGCACAGATACGCAGTATTTT
>TRBJ1-1|14|many|TRBV15|NA
CATSRAGEGTEAFF
TGTGCCACCAGCAGAGCTGGGGAGGGCACTGAAGCTTTCTTT
>TRBJ2-7|15|few|TRBV7-9|NA
CASSFQGTLSYEQYF
TGTGCCAGCAGCTTCCAGGGAACTCTTTCCTACGAGCAGTACTTC
>TRBJ1-6|15|NA|TRBV20-1|NA
CSASGPGQYNSPLHF
TGCAGTGCTAGCGGCCCCGGACAGTATAATTCACCCCTCCACTTT
>TRBJ2-7|16|many|TRBV11-2|NA
CASSPESLRGPYEQYF
TGTGCCAGCAGCCCAGAATCCCTTCGCGGCCCCTACGAGCAGTACTTC
>TRBJ2-5|14|few|TRBV4-2|NA
CASRPVVGQETQYF
TGTGCCAGCCGACCAGTCGTAGGCCAAGAGACCCAGTACTTC
>TRBJ1-2|14|many|TRBV10-3|NA
CAISDPGFNYGYTF
TGTGCCATCAGTGACCCAGGGTTCAACTATGGCTACACCTTC
>TRBJ2-7|14|few|TRBV15|TRBD1
CATSRDRGRYEQYF
TGTGCCACCAGCAGAGACAGGGGGCGCTACGAGCAGTACTTC
>TRBJ2-6|13|many|TRBV2|NA
CASSDAGANVLTF
TGTGCCAGCAGTGACGCTGGGGCCAACGTCCTGACTTTC
>TRBJ2-7|16|few|TRBV19|TRBD1
CASSGSPGTGIYEQYF
TGTGCCAGTAGTGGTAGTCCCGGGACAGGGATCTACGAGCAGTACTTC
>TRBJ2-2|15|few|TRBV12-3/TRBV12-4|TRBD2
CASSFLAGAGGELFF
TGTGCCAGCAGTTTTTTAGCGGGAGCGGGCGGGGAGCTGTTTTTT
>TRBJ2-7|16|many|TRBV3-1|TRBD1
CASSPHGTVDSYEQYF
TGTGCCAGCAGCCCTCATGGGACAGTAGATTCCTACGAGCAGTACTTC
>TRBJ2-1|13|many|TRBV5-1|NA
CASSLSGGNEQFF
TGCGCCAGCAGCTTATCAGGGGGGAATGAGCAGTTCTTC
>TRBJ1-3|16|few|TRBV29-1|NA
CSVEDRVRSSGNTIYF
TGCAGCGTTGAAGATCGCGTCCGGTCCTCTGGAAACACCATATATTTT
>TRBJ1-1|12|many|TRBV5-6|NA
CASSLLSGEAFF
TGTGCCAGCAGCTTACTTTCTGGTGAAGCTTTCTTT
>TRBJ1-1|14|many|TRBV10-2|TRBD1
CASRAGTANTEAFF
TGCGCCAGCAGAGCCGGGACAGCGAACACTGAAGCTTTCTTT
>TRBJ2-2|15|NA|TRBV10-3|NA
CAISDGTRSTGELFF
TGTGCCATCAGTGATGGGACACGAAGCACCGGGGAGCTGTTTTTT
>TRBJ1-1|17|NA|TRBV4-1|NA
CASSQIIIGLRVTEAFF
TGCGCCAGCTCCCAGATCATTATCGGACTAAGGGTTACTGAAGCTTTCTTT
>TRBJ1-1|13|many|TRBV12-3/TRBV12-4|NA
CASTTGWNTEAFF
TGTGCCAGCACCACCGGATGGAACACTGAAGCTTTCTTT
>TRBJ2-7|11|many|TRBV6-1|NA
CASSFHYEQYF
TGTGCCAGCAGTTTCCACTACGAGCAGTACTTC
>TRBJ2-3|15|many|TRBV6-4|TRBD2
CASSLTSGGTDTQYF
TGTGCCAGCAGCCTGACTAGCGGGGGGACAGATACGCAGTATTTT
>TRBJ1-5|12|NA|TRBV9|NA
CASSQGFQPQHF
TGTGCCAGCAGCCAGGGCTTTCAGCCCCAGCATTTT
>TRBJ2-4|17|many|TRBV28|NA
CASSGADLGLAKNIQYF
TGTGCCAGCAGTGGAGCCGATCTTGGTCTAGCCAAAAACATTCAGTACTTC
>TRBJ1-1|15|many|TRBV7-2|NA
CASSLGFIRYTEAFF
TGTGCCAGCAGCTTGGGTTTCATTCGATACACTGAAGCTTTCTTT
>TRBJ2-1|15|many|TRBV18|NA
CASSPPVTLYNEQFF
TGTGCCAGCTCACCACCGGTAACCCTCTACAATGAGCAGTTCTTC
>TRBJ1-5|16|NA|TRBV28|TRBD1
CASSPMVRGGSQPQHF
TGTGCCAGCAGTCCCATGGTCAGAGGGGGCAGTCAGCCCCAGCATTTT
>TRBJ2-7|14|many|TRBV5-1|TRBD2
CASKGGTSTYEQYF
TGCGCCAGTAAGGGAGGGACTAGCACATACGAGCAGTACTTC
>TRBJ1-2|13|many|TRBV6-2/TRBV6-3|NA
CASTRATAYGYTF
TGTGCCAGCACCCGGGCCACTGCATATGGCTACACCTTC
>TRBJ2-7|14|many|TRBV10-3|TRBD2
CAISESTSGYEQYF
TGTGCCATCAGCGAATCGACTAGCGGCTACGAGCAGTACTTC
>TRBJ2-1|17|NA|TRBV4-1|TRBD2
CASSQGLGGAIGNEQFF
TGCGCCAGCAGCCAAGGACTCGGGGGGGCCATTGGCAATGAGCAGTTCTTC
>TRBJ1-3|18|few|TRBV7-2|TRBD1
CASSLTGTGGASGNTIYF
TGTGCCAGCAGCTTAACCGGGACAGGGGGCGCCTCTGGAAACACCATATATTTT
>TRBJ2-2|15|NA|TRBV19|TRBD2
CASSVKAGLIGELFF
TGTGCCAGTAGTGTTAAAGCGGGGTTAATTGGGGAGCTGTTTTTT
>TRBJ1-2|14|NA|TRBV2|TRBD1
CASSPAGTGLGYTF
TGTGCCAGCAGCCCGGCCGGGACAGGGCTTGGCTACACCTTC
>TRBJ1-1|13|few|TRBV29-1|NA
CSGLATPNTEAFF
TGCAGCGGCCTGGCCACACCGAACACTGAAGCTTTCTTT
>TRBJ2-3|15|many|TRBV24-1|NA
CATSDLGPGTNTQYF
TGTGCCACCAGTGACCTAGGACCGGGGACAAATACGCAGTATTTT